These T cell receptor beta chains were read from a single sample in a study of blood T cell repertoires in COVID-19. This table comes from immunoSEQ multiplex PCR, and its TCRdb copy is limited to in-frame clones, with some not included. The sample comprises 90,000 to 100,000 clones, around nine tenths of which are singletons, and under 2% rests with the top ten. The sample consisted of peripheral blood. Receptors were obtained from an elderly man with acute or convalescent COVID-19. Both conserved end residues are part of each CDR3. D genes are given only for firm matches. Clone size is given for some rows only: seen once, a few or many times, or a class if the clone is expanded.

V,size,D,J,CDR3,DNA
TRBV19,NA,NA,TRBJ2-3,CASSSPGTSGQDTQYF,TGTGCCAGTAGTTCGCCGGGAACCAGTGGGCAAGATACGCAGTATTTT
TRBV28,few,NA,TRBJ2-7,CASSLINPYEQYF,TGTGCCAGCAGCCTAATAAACCCATACGAGCAGTACTTC
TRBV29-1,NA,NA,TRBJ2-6,CSVDIRSSGANVLTF,TGCAGCGTTGACATTCGGAGCTCTGGGGCCAACGTCCTGACTTTC
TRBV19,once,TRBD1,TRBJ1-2,CASNEQGTGAYGYTF,TGTGCCAGTAACGAACAGGGGACCGGGGCCTATGGCTACACCTTC
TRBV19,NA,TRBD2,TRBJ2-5,CASSRGAGGRQETQYF,TGTGCCAGTAGCCGGGGAGCGGGAGGTCGGCAAGAGACCCAGTACTTC
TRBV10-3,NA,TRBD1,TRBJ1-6,CAISPDRNNSPLHF,TGTGCCATCAGCCCGGACAGGAACAATTCACCCCTCCACTTT
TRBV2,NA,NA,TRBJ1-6,CASSAGGNNSPLHF,TGTGCCAGCAGTGCCGGCGGCAATAATTCACCCCTCCACTTT
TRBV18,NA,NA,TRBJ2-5,CASSSGDWETQYF,TGTGCCAGCTCATCAGGGGATTGGGAGACCCAGTACTTC
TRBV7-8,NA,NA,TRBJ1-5,CASSLVRDNQPQHF,TGTGCCAGCAGCTTAGTCAGGGACAATCAGCCCCAGCATTTT
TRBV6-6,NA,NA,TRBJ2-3,CASRTAGPADTQYF,TGTGCCAGCAGGACAGCTGGGCCGGCAGATACGCAGTATTTT
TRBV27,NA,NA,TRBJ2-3,CASRSEGARGTDTQYF,TGTGCCAGCAGGTCGGAGGGGGCGCGGGGCACAGATACGCAGTATTTT
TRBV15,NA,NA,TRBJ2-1,CATSRDGYGGEQFF,TGTGCCACCAGCAGAGATGGGTATGGAGGTGAGCAGTTCTTC
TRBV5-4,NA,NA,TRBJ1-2,CASSLGEAWGAGYTF,TGTGCCAGCAGCTTGGGGGAGGCGTGGGGTGCTGGCTACACCTTC
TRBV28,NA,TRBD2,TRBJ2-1,CASSLASGSSYNEQFF,TGTGCCAGCAGTTTAGCTAGCGGGAGCTCCTACAATGAGCAGTTCTTC
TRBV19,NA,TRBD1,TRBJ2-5,CASSHGQGYAETQYF,TGTGCCAGTAGCCACGGACAGGGGTATGCAGAGACCCAGTACTTC
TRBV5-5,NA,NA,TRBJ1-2,CASSLGARGYGYTF,TGTGCCAGCAGCTTGGGGGCCAGGGGCTATGGCTACACCTTC
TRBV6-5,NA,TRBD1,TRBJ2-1,CASKTGVNEQFF,TGTGCCAGCAAGACAGGGGTCAATGAGCAGTTCTTC
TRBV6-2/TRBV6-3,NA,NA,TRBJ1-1,CASSFGHEAFF,TGTGCCAGCAGTTTCGGACACGAAGCTTTCTTT
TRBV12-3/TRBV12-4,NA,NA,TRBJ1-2,CASSFSNYGYTF,TGTGCCAGCAGTTTCAGTAACTATGGCTACACCTTC
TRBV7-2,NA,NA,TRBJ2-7,CASSLILSRGEQYF,TGTGCCAGCAGCTTAATACTCTCTCGGGGCGAGCAGTACTTC
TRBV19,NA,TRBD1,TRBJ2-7,CASSPAGTGSHEQYF,TGTGCCAGTAGTCCCGCCGGGACAGGGTCCCACGAGCAGTACTTC
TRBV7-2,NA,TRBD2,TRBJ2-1,CASSLERTSPMNEQFF,TGTGCCAGCAGCTTAGAAAGGACTAGCCCTATGAATGAGCAGTTCTTC
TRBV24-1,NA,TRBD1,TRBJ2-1,CATSDRDRAYNEQFF,TGTGCCACCAGTGACCGGGACAGGGCCTACAATGAGCAGTTCTTC
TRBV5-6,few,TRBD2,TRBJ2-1,CASSFGLADYNEQFF,TGTGCCAGCAGCTTTGGACTAGCGGACTACAATGAGCAGTTCTTC
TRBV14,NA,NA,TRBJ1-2,CASSGWDTTNYGYTF,TGTGCCAGCAGCGGATGGGACACAACTAACTATGGCTACACCTTC
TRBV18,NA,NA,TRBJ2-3,CASSSRHADTQYF,TGTGCCAGCTCATCCCGACACGCAGATACGCAGTATTTT
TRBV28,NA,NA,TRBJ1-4,CASSSPDATNEKLFF,TGTGCCAGCAGTTCTCCAGATGCAACTAATGAAAAACTGTTTTTT
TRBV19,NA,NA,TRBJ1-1,CASSIDQGEAFF,TGTGCCAGTAGTATAGATCAGGGTGAAGCTTTCTTT
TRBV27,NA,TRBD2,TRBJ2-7,CASSYTSGPYEQYF,TGTGCCAGCAGTTACACTAGCGGCCCCTACGAGCAGTACTTC
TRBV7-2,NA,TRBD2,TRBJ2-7,CASRLAGGPGEQYF,TGTGCCAGCAGACTAGCGGGAGGGCCTGGCGAGCAGTACTTC
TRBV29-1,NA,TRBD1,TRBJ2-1,CSVGQGVKYNEQFF,TGCAGCGTTGGACAGGGGGTAAAGTACAATGAGCAGTTCTTC